The clone carrying this TCR beta chain was counted ten times or more. Its specificity is unknown. With 0 bases removed from V and 5 bases from J, the gap between germline ends came to 8 bases. The CDR3 covers 13 residues. CDR1 and CDR2 from the germline V gene are SGHRS and YFSETQ. This sample was taken from a study of response to subunit inactivated influenza vaccine. Overall study results and limits: The study's authors posited that every seasonal influenza vaccination enlists few new T cells.

TCRdb processed the RT-PCR reads anew with MiXCR; each CDR3 protein has one entry. This table has 650,000 or so distinct CDR3 sequences, approximately 15% appearing once. This material consisted of PBMCs from blood, taken 14 to 15 days before vaccination. This TCR came from a man aged 45-65 years who received an inactivated influenza vaccine. The chain employs TRBV5-1 and TRBJ1-1; D is undetermined. The CDR3 DNA sequence: TGCGCCAGCAGCTTGGTGGGTGAAACTGAAGCTTTCTTT. This translates into CASSLVGETEAFF.